This T cell receptor beta chain was retrieved from a study of cytomegalovirus exposure and HLA in healthy donors. Primers for the PCR totalled 60 Vbeta and 13 Jbeta. Profiled with immunoSEQ multiplex PCR; TCRdb holds only in-frame clones, not every one. The sample lists some 140,000 clones; around 78% were seen once. In germline, CDR1 is SGHNT, CDR2 YYREEE (reference sequence). The CDR3 has 14 amino acids. V lost 4 bases to trimming and J lost 0 bases, with 8 bases between them. What was sequenced was PBMCs. V usage is TRBV5-4 and J usage is TRBJ1-3, with D unresolved. This TCR was sampled from a female donor in good health and CMV-seropositive. The CDR3 nucleotides read TGTGCCAGCAGCACAAGAAGCTCTGGAAACACCATATATTTT. It yields the protein CASSTRSSGNTIYF. Full variable domain (missing parts from reference TRBV5-4 and TRBJ1-3): ETGVTQSPTHLIKTRGQQVTLRCSSQSGHNTVSWYQQALGQGPQFIFQYYREEENGRGNFPPRFSGLQFPNYSSELNVNALELDDSALYLCASSTRSSGNTIYFGEGSWLTVV.